One sample yielded the 9 T cell receptor beta chains listed below, sequenced in a study of CD8 T cells in ankylosing spondylitis. MiXCR, run by TCRdb on the 5' RACE reads, gives a single entry per CDR3 protein. Of hundreds of thousands of distinct CDR3 sequences in the sample, around 24% were seen once. Sequencing used blood, either unsorted or a sorted T cell fraction (not recorded which). These receptors were taken from a male donor with ankylosing spondylitis or in good health (not recorded which).

This clonotype was picked up one time. The genes are TRBV11-1 and TRBJ2-5; weak D call: TRBD2 (5 bases). Trimming took off 2 bases at V and 5 bases at J, with 15 bases between the two ends. The germline CDR1 and CDR2 sequences are SGHAT and FQDESV (reference sequence). This CDR3 is built from 15 residues. CDR3 DNA sequence: TGTGCCAGCAGCTTAACGGTCGCGGGTTGGGAGACCCAGTACTTC. It codes for CASSLTVAGWETQYF. Looking up the rest from reference TRBV11-1 and TRBJ2-5 gives the full variable domain: EAEVAQSPRYKITEKSQAVAFWCDPISGHATLYWYRQILGQGPELLVQFQDESVVDDSQLPKDRFSAERLKGVDSTLKIQPAELGDSAMYLCASSLTVAGWETQYFGPGTRLLVL.

About this clonotype: This clone may be a read error of a much larger clone one base away. J is TRBJ1-4 and V is TRBV20-1, with unresolved D. This CDR3 has 12 amino acids. Germline V gene sequence: CDR1 DFQATT, CDR2 SNEGSKA (reference sequence). The CDR3 DNA sequence: TGCAGTGGTGCGGCCCTCAATGAAAACCTGTTTTTT. Protein: CSGAALNENLFF.

There are many counts of this clonotype. The rearrangement links TRBV2 to TRBJ2-2; tentatively, D is TRBD1 (5 bases). The CDR3 spans 13 residues. The V gene lost 7 bases and the J gene lost 1 base, with 7 bases spanning the gap. Germline V gives CDR1 SNHLY, CDR2 FYNNEI. The CDR3 sequence is CASNTGNTGELFF. CDR3 sequence (DNA): TGTGCCAGCAATACAGGGAACACCGGGGAGCTGTTTTTT.

This clonotype has at least ten counts. This chain uses TRBV3-1 with TRBJ2-5; D gene ambiguous. Looked up from germline, CDR1 is LGHDT and CDR2 is YNNKEL (reference sequence). Trimming removed 3 bases at V and 5 bases at J, with 16 bases between. This CDR3 has 15 amino acids. The CDR3 loop is CASSHSGLLRETQYF. CDR3 DNA sequence: TGTGCCAGCAGCCATTCTGGCCTCTTACGGGAGACCCAGTACTTC.

There are many counts of this clonotype. The chain employs TRBV20-1 and TRBJ2-2; tentative D call: TRBD2 (5 bases). The CDR3 is 14 amino acids. Trimming left V 5 bases short and J 0 bases short, with 10 bases between. The germline V gene encodes CDR1 DFQATT and CDR2 SNEGSKA (reference sequence). The CDR3 region is CSAPRRANTGELFF. The CDR3 nucleotides are TGCAGTGCTCCAAGGCGGGCGAACACCGGGGAGCTGTTTTTT.

The CDR3 loop is CSARKTRVQGVNEQFF. The CDR3 DNA sequence: TGCAGTGCTAGAAAGACCCGAGTTCAAGGGGTCAATGAGCAGTTCTTC. The chain couples TRBV20-1 to TRBJ2-1; tentative D call: TRBD1 (5 bases). The V gene's germline CDR1 is DFQATT and CDR2 SNEGSKA (reference sequence). This CDR3 region has 16 residues. The V end was cut by 2 bases, the J end by 6 bases, with 20 bases between.

This clonotype was picked up many times. The rearrangement joins TRBV29-1 to TRBJ2-2; tentatively, D is TRBD1 or TRBD2 (5 bases each). Trimming took 6 bases from V and 4 from J, leaving 15 bases between them. From germline, CDR1 is SQVTM and CDR2 ANQGSEA. The CDR3 consists of 14 residues. As DNA, the CDR3 is TGCAGCGTGTCCGGGAAGCAGGGCACCGGGGAGCTGTTTTTT. Encoded protein: CSVSGKQGTGELFF.

The V and J genes are TRBV5-1 and TRBJ2-1, with D tentatively TRBD2 (6 bases). CDR3 length: 13 amino acids. V shed 5 bases and J shed 8 bases, with 14 bases lying between them. Germline CDR1 is SGHRS and CDR2 is YFSETQ. DNA of the CDR3: TGCGCCAGCAGGCGGACTACACTCGATGAGCAGTTCTTC. Protein product: CASRRTTLDEQFF.

V is TRBV12-3 or TRBV12-4 and J is TRBJ1-4, with D maybe TRBD1 (5 bases). The CDR3 length is 14 residues. V lost 3 bases to trimming and J lost 1 base, with 6 bases between them. The CDR3 loop reads CASSFRVTNEKLFF. The CDR3 DNA follows: TGTGCCAGCAGTTTCAGGGTAACTAATGAAAAACTGTTTTTT.